This T cell receptor beta chain was sequenced for a study of T cells in Graves' hyperthyroidism and ophthalmopathy. In the study overall: Peripheral blood sampling occurred at initial diagnosis, before any treatment.

Germline-derived CDR1 and CDR2 are MNHEY and SMNVEV (reference sequence). The CDR3 spans 15 residues. With 5 bases removed from V and 2 bases from J, the gap between germline ends came to 16 bases. Amplification targeted TCR beta CDR3 regions from RNA transcripts. With the HTBI primer set, the TCR CDR3 went through a first round of RT-PCR. Using its own MiXCR run on the multiplex PCR reads, TCRdb lists one record per CDR3 protein. Of about 52,000 distinct CDR3 sequences in the sample, roughly half were seen once. Findings and limits, study-wide: A model of 13 V-J pairs discriminated ophthalmopathy from stable hyperthyroidism.

This clonotype has a count of ten or more. Its antigen is unknown. The chain uses TRBV27 and TRBJ2-7, with D perhaps matching TRBD1 (6 bases). This clonotype was obtained from a woman in her forties or fifties with Graves' ophthalmopathy. The sequenced sample was blood. The CDR3 sequence is CASSPREGGPYEQYF. CDR3 nucleotides: TGTGCCAGCAGTCCGCGTGAAGGGGGTCCCTACGAGCAGTACTTC.